A selection of T cell receptor beta chains follows, all from one sample in a study of blood T cell repertoires in COVID-19. Repertoires were generated with immunoSEQ multiplex PCR, while TCRdb's copy carries only in-frame clones and drops some. Counted here are 310,000 or so clones, around nine tenths occurring once; the ten biggest clones make up 1% to 1.5%. Sample: peripheral blood. The receptors were gathered from a man aged 65 to 85 with acute or convalescent COVID-19. Both conserved end residues are part of each CDR3. Fields, in order: clone size, CDR3 length, D gene, J gene, V gene, CDR3 protein, CDR3 DNA. A D gene is named only where the DNA matches it firmly. Some rows mark clone size as missing; the rest say once, few, many or name a class of expanded clone.

clone_size: NA
cdr3_length: 14
d_call: TRBD2
j_call: TRBJ2-5
v_call: TRBV7-3
cdr3_aa: CASSPTSGAATQYF
cdr3_nt: TGTGCCAGCAGCCCGACTAGCGGGGCTGCCACCCAGTACTTC

clone_size: once
cdr3_length: 13
d_call: TRBD1
j_call: TRBJ1-2
v_call: TRBV28
cdr3_aa: CASSWGQTFGYTF
cdr3_nt: TGTGCCAGCAGTTGGGGACAGACCTTTGGCTACACCTTC

clone_size: once
cdr3_length: 13
d_call: TRBD1
j_call: TRBJ1-2
v_call: TRBV7-2
cdr3_aa: CASSLSGGDGYTF
cdr3_nt: TGTGCCAGCAGCTTATCAGGGGGCGATGGCTACACCTTC

clone_size: NA
cdr3_length: 15
d_call: TRBD1
j_call: TRBJ2-2
v_call: TRBV5-6
cdr3_aa: CASSLDRGNTGELFF
cdr3_nt: TGTGCCAGCAGTTTGGACAGGGGTAACACCGGGGAGCTGTTTTTT

clone_size: NA
cdr3_length: 14
d_call: TRBD1
j_call: TRBJ2-7
v_call: TRBV7-2
cdr3_aa: CASSLRQGHYEQYF
cdr3_nt: TGTGCCAGCAGCCTCAGACAGGGCCACTACGAGCAGTACTTC

clone_size: NA
cdr3_length: 15
d_call: NA
j_call: TRBJ1-6
v_call: TRBV9
cdr3_aa: CASSSATGGNSPLHF
cdr3_nt: TGTGCCAGCAGCTCCGCGACAGGCGGGAATTCACCCCTCCACTTT

clone_size: NA
cdr3_length: 15
d_call: NA
j_call: TRBJ1-2
v_call: TRBV7-8
cdr3_aa: CASSSSGQSNYGYTF
cdr3_nt: TGTGCCAGCAGCTCATCAGGACAATCCAACTATGGCTACACCTTC

clone_size: once
cdr3_length: 14
d_call: NA
j_call: TRBJ2-7
v_call: TRBV29-1
cdr3_aa: CSVSSGIGFQEQYF
cdr3_nt: TGCAGCGTTTCAAGCGGCATAGGGTTTCAAGAGCAGTACTTC

clone_size: NA
cdr3_length: 15
d_call: NA
j_call: TRBJ1-5
v_call: TRBV24-1
cdr3_aa: CATSVGQGTGQPQHF
cdr3_nt: TGTGCCACCAGTGTGGGACAAGGAACGGGTCAGCCCCAGCATTTT

clone_size: few
cdr3_length: 12
d_call: TRBD2
j_call: TRBJ2-7
v_call: TRBV30
cdr3_aa: CALLRTSGMCTF
cdr3_nt: TGTGCCTTGCTTCGGACTAGCGGGATGTGCACCTTC

clone_size: NA
cdr3_length: 14
d_call: NA
j_call: TRBJ1-2
v_call: TRBV19
cdr3_aa: CASSPVQLTRGYTF
cdr3_nt: TGTGCCAGTAGTCCTGTACAGCTCACTAGGGGCTACACCTTC

clone_size: NA
cdr3_length: 16
d_call: TRBD1
j_call: TRBJ2-1
v_call: TRBV6-5
cdr3_aa: CASSSSGTGGYNEQFF
cdr3_nt: TGTGCCAGCAGTTCATCCGGGACAGGGGGTTACAATGAGCAGTTCTTC

clone_size: NA
cdr3_length: 14
d_call: TRBD1
j_call: TRBJ2-1
v_call: TRBV10-3
cdr3_aa: CAVAAQGSYNEQFF
cdr3_nt: TGTGCCGTGGCTGCACAGGGGTCCTACAATGAGCAGTTCTTC

clone_size: NA
cdr3_length: 14
d_call: NA
j_call: TRBJ1-1
v_call: TRBV7-3
cdr3_aa: CASSAAGRGTEAFF
cdr3_nt: TGTGCCAGCAGCGCCGCGGGCCGGGGAACTGAAGCTTTCTTT